This is a list of T cell receptor beta chains from one sample in a study of cytomegalovirus exposure and HLA in healthy donors. Some clones are missing from TCRdb's copy, which holds only in-frame ones; the method was immunoSEQ multiplex PCR. The table shows roughly 140,000 clones, with around 84% occurring only once. Sequenced material: PBMCs. These receptors were collected from a man aged 35 to 55 in good health and CMV-seropositive. Each CDR3 is given with its conserved first and last residue. D genes are given only for firm matches. Clone size, where shown, is once, few, many, or a class for clones that have expanded.

clone_size	j_call	d_call	v_call	cdr3_length	cdr3_aa	cdr3_nt
-	TRBJ1-2	-	TRBV27	14	CASSLSLTGSGYTF	TGTGCCAGCAGTTTAAGTTTGACAGGTAGTGGCTACACCTTC
once	TRBJ2-3	TRBD1	TRBV15	18	CATSRAPDRAFNTDTQYF	TGTGCCACCAGCAGAGCTCCGGACAGGGCCTTTAACACAGATACGCAGTATTTT
-	TRBJ2-2	-	TRBV7-3	12	CASSLYSGELFF	TGTGCCAGCAGCCTCTATTCGGGGGAGCTGTTTTTT
-	TRBJ1-2	TRBD1	TRBV7-8	17	CASSTRNTGTGIYGYTF	TGTGCCAGCAGCACAAGGAATACCGGGACAGGGATTTATGGCTACACCTTC
-	TRBJ2-1	-	TRBV28	16	CASSSLDSPTNNEQFF	TGTGCCAGCAGTTCCCTCGACTCTCCTACTAACAATGAGCAGTTCTTC
-	TRBJ1-2	-	TRBV6-1	12	CASSYGGYGYTF	TGTGCCAGCAGTTATGGGGGGTATGGCTACACCTTC
once	TRBJ2-7	TRBD1	TRBV7-6	19	CASSLLGGQGVLSSYEQYF	TGTGCTAGCAGTTTGCTAGGGGGACAGGGGGTTCTTAGCTCCTACGAGCAGTACTTC
-	TRBJ2-2	TRBD2	TRBV4-2	17	CASSPLAGQMDTGELFF	TGTGCCAGCAGCCCCCTAGCGGGGCAAATGGACACCGGGGAGCTGTTTTTT
-	TRBJ1-2	-	TRBV6-5	15	CASSYGQVLGYGYTF	TGTGCCAGCAGTTACGGGCAGGTCTTGGGCTATGGCTACACCTTC
-	TRBJ2-7	-	TRBV29-1	13	CSVEGGRDYEQYF	TGCAGCGTTGAAGGAGGGCGCGACTACGAGCAGTACTTC
-	TRBJ2-7	TRBD1	TRBV9	16	CASSPISGTAAYEQYF	TGTGCCAGCAGCCCCATCTCCGGGACAGCTGCCTACGAGCAGTACTTC
-	TRBJ2-7	-	TRBV6-1	13	CASKASEIYEQYF	TGTGCCAGCAAAGCGAGCGAAATCTACGAGCAGTACTTC
-	TRBJ1-4	-	TRBV19	16	CASRDTSWGLNEKLFF	TGTGCCAGCCGGGACACCTCCTGGGGCCTAAATGAAAAACTGTTTTTT
-	TRBJ2-1	TRBD1	TRBV28	14	CATIKGQGNNEQFF	TGTGCCACCATAAAGGGACAGGGAAACAATGAGCAGTTCTTC
-	TRBJ1-4	-	TRBV5-5	14	CASSLLPTNEKLFF	TGTGCCAGCAGCTTGCTTCCAACTAATGAAAAACTGTTTTTT
-	TRBJ2-5	-	TRBV2	12	CASGRQRETQYF	TGTGCCAGCGGAAGACAGCGAGAGACCCAGTACTTC
-	TRBJ1-2	-	TRBV7-9	14	CASSSQLGGWAYTF	TGTGCCAGCAGCTCCCAATTGGGTGGTTGGGCCTACACCTTC
few	TRBJ2-7	TRBD2	TRBV6-5	15	CASRINSGGTYEQYF	TGTGCCAGCAGGATAAATAGCGGGGGGACCTACGAGCAGTACTTC
-	TRBJ2-7	TRBD1	TRBV19	13	CASTPGTGGEQYF	TGTGCCAGTACCCCAGGGACAGGAGGTGAGCAGTACTTC
-	TRBJ2-1	-	TRBV10-3	13	CAISESPRGGQFF	TGTGCCATCAGTGAGTCGCCTAGGGGTGGGCAGTTCTTC
-	TRBJ2-1	TRBD1	TRBV11-3	15	CASSRDRGPYNEQFF	TGTGCCAGCAGCCGGGACAGGGGCCCCTACAATGAGCAGTTCTTC
-	TRBJ1-1	-	TRBV6-5	14	CASSYSKLNTEAFF	TGTGCCAGCAGTTACTCGAAGCTGAACACTGAAGCTTTCTTT
-	TRBJ2-4	TRBD2	TRBV28	16	CASRRRSGRRGNIQYF	TGTGCCAGCAGGAGGAGGAGCGGGAGGCGGGGAAACATTCAGTACTTC
-	TRBJ2-1	-	TRBV7-3	14	CASSPQGFDGEQFF	TGTGCCAGCAGCCCACAGGGTTTTGACGGTGAGCAGTTCTTC
-	TRBJ2-1	TRBD1	TRBV7-9	18	CASSYTTTQGASYNEQFF	TGTGCCAGCAGCTATACCACGACCCAGGGGGCCTCCTACAATGAGCAGTTCTTC
-	TRBJ1-1	TRBD1	TRBV25-1	13	CASRQTGGTEAFF	TGTGCCAGCAGACAAACAGGGGGCACTGAAGCTTTCTTT
-	TRBJ1-1	-	TRBV28	15	CASSSTTPRGSEAFF	TGTGCCAGCAGTTCCACGACCCCCCGAGGGAGTGAAGCTTTCTTT
-	TRBJ1-5	-	TRBV6-1	14	CASSEPIGGQPQHF	TGTGCCAGCAGTGAACCCATCGGCGGGCAGCCCCAGCATTTT
-	TRBJ2-7	TRBD2	TRBV7-3	17	CASSRGTSGRIEDEQYF	TGTGCCAGCAGCCGCGGGACTAGCGGGAGAATTGAGGACGAGCAGTACTTC
-	TRBJ2-7	TRBD2	TRBV27	16	CASSPRLAGTGYEQYF	TGTGCCAGCAGTCCTCGACTAGCGGGAACGGGATACGAGCAGTACTTC
once	TRBJ2-1	TRBD2	TRBV5-4	15	CASSSTSGRSDEQFF	TGTGCCAGCAGCTCGACTAGCGGGAGAAGCGATGAGCAGTTCTTC
-	TRBJ2-1	-	TRBV7-9	12	CASSLRYNEQFF	TGTGCCAGCAGCTTACGGTACAATGAGCAGTTCTTC
-	TRBJ1-2	TRBD1	TRBV6-5	15	CASSYTDRGLEGYTF	TGTGCCAGCAGTTACACGGACAGGGGGCTGGAGGGCTACACCTTC
-	TRBJ1-2	TRBD1	TRBV5-1	14	CASSSGTGNYGYTF	TGCGCCAGCAGTTCCGGGACAGGGAACTATGGCTACACCTTC
once	TRBJ1-1	-	TRBV7-3	15	CASSLMVVRNTEAFF	TGTGCCAGCAGCTTAATGGTAGTACGGAACACTGAAGCTTTCTTT
few	TRBJ2-1	TRBD2	TRBV11-2	16	CASSPRLAGIYNEQFF	TGTGCCAGCAGCCCTCGACTAGCGGGAATCTACAATGAGCAGTTCTTC